This T cell receptor beta chain stems from a study of a mutant IDH1 vaccine in newly diagnosed glioma. Looking at the study overall: Following radiotherapy alone, or alongside temozolomide cycles, vaccination was started after an interval of 4-6 weeks. V12 came at week 35, V13 at week 47. The study, taken as a whole, reports: Pseudoprogression apparently lacked any relation to changes in top peripheral T cell clonotypes. Immune responses induced by the vaccine were seen in around 93% of patients, spanning multiple MHC alleles.

Per the germline V gene, CDR1 is PRHDT and CDR2 is FYEKMQ (reference sequence). Trimming left V 5 bases short and J 10 bases short, with 12 bases between. This CDR3 region has 12 residues. Assay: immunoSEQ multiplex PCR; the TCRdb copy retains only in-frame clones and omits some. The top ten hold 6% to 8% of the sample, which has roughly 50,000 clones, around 80% seen once. As to this clone: Its antigen is not known.

This sample's time point: week 35, safety follow-up. Topical imiquimod was applied with each vaccine dose, which held 300 ug of mutant IDH1 20-mer peptide. The sequence came from a man aged 35-49 years with glioma. The chain has TRBV13 and TRBJ2-1; D remains ambiguous. The sequencing used PBMCs, collected from a glioma patient whose treatment included an IDH1 peptide vaccine. DNA for the CDR3: TGTGCCAGCAGCCCAGGTGAGAGGGAGCAGTTCTTC. It yields the protein CASSPGEREQFF.